The T cell receptor beta chain described here comes from a study of CD8 T cells in ankylosing spondylitis (dated by TCRdb to about 2017). Looking at the study overall: To find TCR variants linked to disease, the study profiled T cell receptor beta repertoires in ankylosing spondylitis patients and healthy donors. The full study cohort was made up of 20 to 25 ankylosing spondylitis patients and 108 healthy donors. Peripheral blood samples were taken, and synovial fluid was additionally collected from ankylosing spondylitis patients. Broad study findings and their caveats: Significant enrichment of the disease-linked clones was reported in matched synovial fluid samples from ankylosing spondylitis patients. A TCR beta motif of several highly homologous amino acid variants appeared characteristic of blood from ankylosing spondylitis patients. Some motif variants were previously reported in synovial fluid and blood of reactive arthritis patients, suggesting common disease-initiation mechanisms. The disease-linked clones showed a CD8+ phenotype and occurred at relatively low frequencies in peripheral blood.

This clonotype came up a few times. This clone's antigen is unknown. Within one base of it there is no much larger clone, and no base qualities were kept. Data came from an Illumina HiSeq 2500. Quantitative 5'-RACE with molecular barcodes was used to prepare TCR beta libraries. The paper's data handling went like this. To identify disease-linked TCR variants, a new computational method was used, one built on a probabilistic model of VDJ rearrangement. Clones were called with MiXCR by TCRdb after fastp trimmed the public reads at Q25, and only in-frame beta chains were retained. Every CDR3 protein is listed once, alongside the most common genes and DNA of its rows. The V and J calls here are based on TCRdb, not the publication. The sample profile shows fewer than 450,000 distinct CDR3 sequences; more than 15% of them were found once. The ten largest clonotypes hold about 0.94% of the sample. V is shortened by 1 base, J by 4 bases, and the region joining them spans 8 bases. The CDR3 starts with the cysteine, ends with the phenylalanine, and has 13 residues. Only the CDR3 DNA stays, 39 bases, in frame from base 1. Looking up the germline V gene (reference sequence) yields CDR1 LNHNV and CDR2 YYDKDF.

The TCR sequence derives from a male donor with ankylosing spondylitis. Here the chain combines TRBV15 and TRBJ2-7; perhaps TRBD2 is the D gene, with 6 bases matching. The sample comprised blood, either unsorted or a sorted T cell fraction (not recorded which). The CDR3 here reads CATSRGDWYEQYF. The sequenced DNA is TGTGCCACCAGCAGAGGGGACTGGTACGAGCAGTACTTC.